This record concerns one TCR beta chain sequence. This CDR3 is 15 amino acids long. V lost 1 base and J lost 2, with 10 bases in between. Germline lookup yields CDR1 SEHNR and CDR2 FQNEAQ (reference sequence). In the original workflow: Reference gene primers were amplified, and this amplification served to estimate nucleated cell counts. The method was immunoSEQ multiplex PCR; TCRdb's version includes in-frame clones alone and lacks a portion of them. The DNA was the basis for D and trimming; V, J and clone size are from that table. The table lists about 140,000 clones, 60% to 85% of them singletons. This specimen comes from a study of blood T cell repertoires in COVID-19. Study as a whole: Some COVID-19 samples were acute and others convalescent; all came from the United States, Italy and Spain. The analysed material was cDNA or gDNA that came from T cells, B-cell-depleted T cells, or PBMCs.

Sequenced input: peripheral blood. This clonotype was obtained from a man over 45 with active or convalescent COVID-19. The V gene is TRBV7-9, the J gene TRBJ2-3; D is undetermined. In nucleotides, the CDR3 is TGTGCCAGCAGCTTAGACCATACAATCACAGATACGCAGTATTTT. It specifies CASSLDHTITDTQYF.